The 18 T cell receptor beta chains below come from one sample, sequenced in a study of beta chain features in type 1 diabetes. Isolated RNA was reverse transcribed in full, so expressed TCRB transcripts were sequenced. Here immunoSEQ multiplex PCR was the method, and the copy in TCRdb shows in-frame clones only, minus some. The sample lists 240,000 or so clones; approximately 13% were seen once. General study findings and limits: Patients with Type 1 diabetes showed moderately but significantly shorter TCRB CDR3s in all four CD4+ subsets.

For these TCRs, the target antigens are not known. The specimen was naive CD4+ T cells from blood. These receptor sequences come from a young man with type 1 diabetes.

The chain carries TRBV6-1 and TRBJ2-5; 8 bases line up with TRBD2. V lost 6 bases to trimming and J lost 5 bases; unmatched junction nucleotides: 5. CDR1 is MNHNS and CDR2 is SASEGT in the germline V gene. The CDR3 has 13 amino acids. DNA of the CDR3: TGTGCCAGCAGGAGGAGCGGGAGCGAGACCCAGTACTTC. Its protein is CASRRSGSETQYF.

This clone was counted between two and nine times. The chain carries TRBV19 and TRBJ1-1; weak D call: TRBD1 (5 bases). The CDR3 extends over 15 amino acids. Per the germline V gene, CDR1 is LNHDA and CDR2 is SQIVND (reference sequence). V shed 2 bases and J shed 5 bases, with 15 bases lying between them. This chain's CDR3 is CASSITTGRRTEAFF. The CDR3 DNA reads as TGTGCCAGTAGTATAACCACAGGCCGGCGGACTGAAGCTTTCTTT.

V is TRBV6-5 and J is TRBJ1-2, with unresolved D. The germline V gene encodes CDR1 MNHEY and CDR2 SVGAGI. The CDR3 is 11 residues long. V lost 7 bases and J lost 11, with 14 bases in between. The CDR3 nucleotides read TGTGCCAGCACATCTTCGGGCGGGTACACCTTC. This translates into CASTSSGGYTF.

This clone was counted between two and nine times. At the DNA level, this CDR3 is encoded by other sequences in the same sample as well. The CDR3 sequence: CASSPRTGSYEQYF. The CDR3 region has the DNA TGTGCCAGCTCACCCCGGACAGGGAGCTACGAGCAGTACTTC. J is TRBJ2-7 and V is TRBV18; 8 bases align to TRBD1. The CDR3 runs to 14 residues. J lost 3 bases, V lost 3 bases, and 4 bases had no gene match. Germline CDR1 KGHSH, CDR2 LQKENI.

This clone is a singleton in its sample. This chain uses TRBV9 with TRBJ2-1; TRBD2 agrees at 13 bases. The J segment lost 12 bases and the V segment lost 4 bases, leaving 13 bases of the junction unmatched. CDR3 length: 16 amino acids. Germline CDR1 is SGDLS and CDR2 is YYNGEE. The CDR3 loop is CASSPRLAGGTRGQFF. Here the CDR3 DNA reads TGTGCCAGCAGCCCCCGACTAGCGGGGGGCACAAGGGGGCAGTTCTTC. Variable domain in full (rest from reference TRBV9 and TRBJ2-1): DSGVTQTPKHLITATGQRVTLRCSPRSGDLSVYWYQQSLDQGLQFLIQYYNGEERAKGNILERFSAQQFPDLHSELNLSSLELGDSALYFCASSPRLAGGTRGQFFGPGTRLTVL.

J is TRBJ2-2 and V is TRBV25-1; a possible D gene is TRBD2 (6 bases). Trimming removed 6 bases from V and 5 bases from J, with 7 bases in between. The V gene's germline CDR1 is MGHDK and CDR2 SYGVNS. CDR3 size: 12 residues. This CDR3 reads CASREGTGELFF. In nucleotides, the CDR3 is TGTGCCAGCAGGGAGGGTACCGGGGAGCTGTTTTTT.

The chain is built from TRBV15 and TRBJ1-4, with D hard to call. Germline assignment: CDR1 LNHNV and CDR2 YYDKDF (reference sequence). This CDR3 region has 13 residues. Trimming cost V 11 bases and J 7 bases, with 17 bases left between them. The CDR3 sequence: CASSSGWGEKLFF. The CDR3 nucleotides read TGTGCCTCCTCCTCGGGGTGGGGTGAAAAACTGTTTTTT.

There are a few counts of this clone. CDR3 residues: CASSLGQEGSTEAFF. CDR3 DNA sequence: TGTGCCAGCAGCCTCGGACAGGAGGGAAGCACTGAAGCTTTCTTT. V usage is TRBV5-4 and J usage is TRBJ1-1; 7 bases are shared with TRBD1. V shed 4 bases, J shed 4 bases, and the junction held 10 bases outside the gene matches. The length of the CDR3 is 15 residues. CDR1 is SGHNT and CDR2 is YYREEE in the germline V gene (reference sequence).

This clone showed up just a few times. This chain joins TRBV30 and TRBJ2-3, with 11 nucleotides matching TRBD2. Germline CDR1 and CDR2: GTSNPN and SVGIG (reference sequence). With 0 bases clipped from V and 2 bases from J, the junction kept 10 bases outside the gene matches. This CDR3 is 18 amino acids long. The CDR3 sequence is CAWSVGVTSGRATDTQYF. Written as DNA, the CDR3 is TGTGCCTGGAGTGTTGGTGTAACTAGCGGGAGAGCCACAGATACGCAGTATTTT. Complete variable domain (other parts from reference TRBV30 and TRBJ2-3): SQTIHQWPATLVQPVGSPLSLECTVEGTSNPNLYWYRQAAGRGLQLLFYSVGIGQISSEVPQNLSASRPQDRQFILSSKKLLLSDSGFYLCAWSVGVTSGRATDTQYFGPGTRLTVL.

The chain links TRBV19 to TRBJ2-7, with 10 bases identical to TRBD2. The ends lost 3 bases at V and 2 bases at J; junction bases unmatched: 4. The CDR3 length is 15 residues. Germline lookup yields CDR1 LNHDA and CDR2 SQIVND (reference sequence). The CDR3 reads CASSISGRRTYEQYF. The CDR3 bases are TGTGCCAGTAGTATTAGCGGGAGGAGGACCTACGAGCAGTACTTC.

Only a few counts were recorded for this clone. The V call is TRBV29-1, the J call TRBJ1-1; D perhaps matches TRBD1 (5 bases). Germline V gene sequence: CDR1 SQVTM, CDR2 ANQGSEA. CDR3 length: 11 residues. Trimming removed 4 bases at V and 11 bases at J, with 14 bases between. CDR3 amino acids: CSVGGGSGAFF. The CDR3 DNA reads as TGCAGCGTTGGCGGGGGGAGCGGTGCTTTCTTT.

This clone was found a few times. The rearrangement joins TRBV7-9 to TRBJ1-2, with 9 bases matching TRBD1. This CDR3 is built from 15 residues. V gave up 3 bases and J gave up 4 bases; unmatched junction bases: 6. From germline, CDR1 is SEHNR and CDR2 FQNEAQ (reference sequence). The CDR3: CASSLKEDRGYGYTF. In nucleotides, the CDR3 is TGTGCCAGCAGCTTGAAGGAGGACAGGGGCTATGGCTACACCTTC.

This sequence joins TRBV30 and TRBJ1-3; D remains ambiguous. V lost 8 bases to trimming and J lost 0 bases, with 11 bases between them. CDR3 length: 13 amino acids. The germline CDR1 and CDR2 sequences are GTSNPN and SVGIG (reference sequence). CDR3 amino acids: CASGRNSGNTIYF. The CDR3 DNA follows: TGTGCCAGCGGCCGAAACTCTGGAAACACCATATATTTT.

The chain uses TRBV6-1 and TRBJ1-2; no definite D call. CDR3 length: 13 amino acids. The ends were cut back, 6 bases at V and 4 bases at J, with 12 bases in the middle. Germline V gene data show CDR1 as MNHNS and CDR2 as SASEGT. The CDR3 DNA reads as TGTGCCAGCAGAGTCACGGCGGGCTATGGCTACACCTTC. Its translation is CASRVTAGYGYTF.

There are a few counts of this clone. This sequence joins TRBV6-1 and TRBJ2-2; 7 bases fit TRBD1. Germline loops: CDR1 MNHNS, CDR2 SASEGT. V was pared by 6 bases and J by 0 bases, with 4 bases of the junction left unmatched. This CDR3 has 15 residues. CDR3 sequence: CASRTGTANTGELFF. The CDR3 nucleotides are TGTGCCAGCAGGACCGGGACAGCGAACACCGGGGAGCTGTTTTTT.

This clone was picked up a small number of times. The chain joins TRBV7-9 to TRBJ2-3, with a possible D match to TRBD1 (6 bases). The CDR3 covers 15 residues. The V gene's germline CDR1 is SEHNR and CDR2 FQNEAQ (reference sequence). The germline V and J ends were trimmed by 1 base and 0 bases, with 8 bases remaining between them. CDR3 nucleotide sequence: TGTGCCAGCAGCTTAGGGGACACTAGCACAGATACGCAGTATTTT. Translated, it gives CASSLGDTSTDTQYF.

The chain employs TRBV11-2 and TRBJ2-7; D may be TRBD1 (5 bases). CDR3 size: 12 residues. Trimming took off 3 bases at V and 7 bases at J, with 10 bases between the two ends. Germline V gives CDR1 SGHAT, CDR2 FQNNGV. The CDR3 DNA sequence: TGTGCCAGCAGCTTTCCAGGGCTTGAGCAGTACTTC. It codes for CASSFPGLEQYF.

This sequence joins TRBV9 and TRBJ2-1; 7 nucleotides align to TRBD2. J gave up 5 bases and V 4 bases, and 9 bases lay outside the gene matches. Germline CDR1 is SGDLS and CDR2 is YYNGEE. This CDR3 is built from 15 residues. This CDR3 is CASSQWERGDNEQFF. As DNA, the CDR3 is TGTGCCAGCAGCCAGTGGGAGCGGGGCGACAATGAGCAGTTCTTC.